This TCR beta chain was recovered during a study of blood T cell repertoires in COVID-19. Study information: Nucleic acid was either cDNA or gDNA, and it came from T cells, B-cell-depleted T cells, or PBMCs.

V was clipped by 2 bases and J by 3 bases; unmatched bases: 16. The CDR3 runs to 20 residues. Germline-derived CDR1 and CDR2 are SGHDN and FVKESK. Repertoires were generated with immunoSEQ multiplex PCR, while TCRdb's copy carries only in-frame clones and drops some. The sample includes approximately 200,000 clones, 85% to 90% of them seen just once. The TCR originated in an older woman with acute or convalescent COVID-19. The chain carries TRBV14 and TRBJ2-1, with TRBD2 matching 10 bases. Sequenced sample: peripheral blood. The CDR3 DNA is TGTGCCAGCAGCCAACGGTCTGGCCTAGCGGGAGACCCTTACTACAATGAGCAGTTCTTC. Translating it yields CASSQRSGLAGDPYYNEQFF.